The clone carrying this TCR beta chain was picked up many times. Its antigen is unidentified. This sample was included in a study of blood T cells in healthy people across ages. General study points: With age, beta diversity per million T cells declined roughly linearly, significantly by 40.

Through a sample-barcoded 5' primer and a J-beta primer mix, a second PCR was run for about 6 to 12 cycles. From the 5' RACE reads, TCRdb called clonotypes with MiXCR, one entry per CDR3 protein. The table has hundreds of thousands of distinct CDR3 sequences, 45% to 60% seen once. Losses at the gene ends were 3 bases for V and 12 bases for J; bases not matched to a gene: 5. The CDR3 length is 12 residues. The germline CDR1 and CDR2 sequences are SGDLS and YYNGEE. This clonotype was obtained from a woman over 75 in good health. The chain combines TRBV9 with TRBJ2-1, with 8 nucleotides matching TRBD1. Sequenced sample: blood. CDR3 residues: CASSGTGYGQFF. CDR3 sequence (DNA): TGTGCCAGCAGCGGGACAGGGTATGGGCAGTTCTTC.